The 21 T cell receptor beta chains in this list originate from one sample, sequenced in a study of cytomegalovirus exposure and HLA in healthy donors. PCR primers comprised 60 Vbeta and 13 Jbeta primers. This table comes from immunoSEQ multiplex PCR, and its TCRdb copy is limited to in-frame clones, with some not included. The sample records 100,000 to 150,000 clones, more than 9% being singletons. The source material was PBMCs. The receptors derive from a woman between 18 and 30 years old in good health and CMV-seropositive.

This clone was seen only a few times. The chain carries TRBV11-3 and TRBJ1-1; D gene ambiguous. Germline V lookup: CDR1 SGHNT, CDR2 YENEEA. The germline V and J ends were trimmed by 5 bases and 3 bases, with 10 bases remaining between them. The CDR3 length is 13 residues. CDR3 in DNA: TGTGCCAGCAGCAAACAGAGAGACACTGAAGCTTTCTTT. Translation gives CASSKQRDTEAFF. Variable domain in full (rest from reference TRBV11-3 and TRBJ1-1): EAGVVQSPRYKIIEKKQPVAFWCNPISGHNTLYWYLQNLGQGPELLIRYENEEAVDDSQLPKDRFSAERLKGVDSTLKIQPAELGDSAVYLCASSKQRDTEAFFGQGTRLTVV.

This clone was counted between two and nine times. The CDR3 coding sequence is TGTGCCAGCAGTTACTTAAGGGCTAGCGGATACAATGAGCAGTTCTTC. Protein: CASSYLRASGYNEQFF. The chain couples TRBV6-5 to TRBJ2-1, with 7 bases that match TRBD2. This CDR3 is 16 amino acids long. J lost 4 bases, V lost 1 base, and 7 bases had no gene match. Germline V gene sequence: CDR1 MNHEY, CDR2 SVGAGI.

This clone was counted between two and nine times. The chain uses TRBV9 and TRBJ2-1; 7 nucleotides line up with TRBD1. CDR3 length: 15 amino acids. Looked up from germline, CDR1 is SGDLS and CDR2 is YYNGEE. V lost 4 bases to trimming and J lost 3 bases; unmatched junction nucleotides: 7. CDR3 sequence reads: CASSLGTENYNEQFF. The DNA for the CDR3 is TGTGCCAGCAGCCTAGGGACAGAAAACTACAATGAGCAGTTCTTC.

The V gene is TRBV4-1, the J gene TRBJ1-6; D is unclear. This CDR3 contains 16 residues. Germline lookup yields CDR1 MGHRA and CDR2 YSYEKL. V was clipped by 0 bases and J by 9 bases, with 15 bases between them. Here the CDR3 DNA reads TGCGCCAGCAGCCAAGATGCGCGGCAGTCATCTTCACCCCTCCACTTT. Translated: CASSQDARQSSSPLHF.

This clone was observed a handful of times. The chain joins TRBV30 to TRBJ2-2; perhaps TRBD1 as D (5 bases). CDR3 length: 13 amino acids. CDR1 and CDR2 (germline): GTSNPN, SVGIG (reference sequence). V lost 1 base and J 7 bases, leaving 10 bases between the germline ends. The CDR3 reads CAWSGQGSGELFF. In DNA form, the CDR3 reads TGTGCCTGGAGTGGCCAGGGTAGCGGGGAGCTGTTTTTT.

The chain joins TRBV5-6 to TRBJ2-5; 14 bases are a match to TRBD2. The DNA end lines up better with TRBJ2-7; the J call may be wrong. Germline values: CDR1 SGHDT, CDR2 YYEEEE. This CDR3 has 15 amino acids. CDR3 amino acids: CASSWGLAGDYEQYF. The CDR3, as DNA: TGTGCCAGCAGCTGGGGACTAGCGGGAGACTACGAGCAGTACTTC.

This clone has a handful of counts. V gene TRBV19 combines with J gene TRBJ2-5; 9 positions agree with TRBD2. V was pared by 8 bases and J by 5 bases, with 3 bases of the junction left unmatched. CDR1 LNHDA and CDR2 SQIVND come from the germline V gene (reference sequence). This CDR3 has 12 amino acids. The CDR3 sequence is CASGGRAETQYF. The CDR3 DNA reads TGTGCCAGTGGCGGGAGGGCGGAGACCCAGTACTTC.

This clone was picked up a small number of times. DNA for the CDR3: TGTGCCACCAGCGCGCGGGACCCGCCTTTCGCGAACACCGGGGAGCTGTTTTTT. This codes for CATSARDPPFANTGELFF. This chain connects TRBV15 to TRBJ2-2, with a weak D call TRBD2 (6 bases). Trimming took 5 bases from V and 0 from J, leaving 19 bases between them. CDR1 and CDR2 from the germline V gene are LNHNV and YYDKDF (reference sequence). The CDR3 runs 18 residues.

This chain connects TRBV28 to TRBJ2-5; TRBD1 aligns across 10 bases. V shed 8 bases and J 0 bases; nucleotides not matched to a gene: 12. Germline values: CDR1 MDHEN, CDR2 SYDVKM. The CDR3 covers 17 residues. The CDR3 here is CASGSTPGQGYQETQYF. CDR3 nucleotides: TGTGCCAGCGGAAGCACTCCGGGACAGGGGTACCAAGAGACCCAGTACTTC.

This clone occurred a few times. The rearrangement uses TRBV5-5 and TRBJ1-2, with D hard to call. Per germline, CDR1 SGHKS and CDR2 YYEKEE (reference sequence). This CDR3 comprises 15 residues. Trimming shortened V by 3 bases and J by 0 bases, and 12 bases separated the two germline ends. DNA for the CDR3: TGTGCCAGCAGCTCCTCGGGAATCCCTAACTATGGCTACACCTTC. This sequence encodes CASSSSGIPNYGYTF.

This clone has a handful of counts. CDR3 in DNA: TGTGCCAGCAGCCGCGGATACGAGCAGTACTTC. Its protein product is CASSRGYEQYF. The rearrangement links TRBV14 to TRBJ2-7; D is undetermined. This CDR3 spans 11 amino acids. Trimming pared 4 bases from V and 4 bases from J, leaving 5 bases between. The germline gives CDR1 SGHDN, CDR2 FVKESK.

This chain uses TRBV7-6 with TRBJ1-2; a possible D gene is TRBD1 (6 bases). The V gene lost 10 bases and the J gene lost 2 bases, with 17 bases spanning the gap. This CDR3 region has 14 residues. CDR1 is SGHVS, CDR2 FNYEAQ, per germline. CDR3 region: CATREQGWNYGYTF. CDR3 in DNA: TGTGCCACCCGTGAACAGGGCTGGAACTATGGCTACACCTTC.

The V gene is TRBV5-1, the J gene TRBJ1-2; D perhaps matches TRBD1 (5 bases). V was cut by 6 bases and J by 8 bases, with 14 bases left in between. CDR3 length equals 12 residues. Germline V gene sequence: CDR1 SGHRS, CDR2 YFSETQ. The CDR3, as DNA: TGCGCCAGCACGAATGGGGCGCGGGGCTACACCTTC. Its protein is CASTNGARGYTF.

J is TRBJ2-7 and V is TRBV7-2, with TRBD2 as a possible D gene (5 bases). CDR3 length: 14 amino acids. Trimming left V 0 bases short and J 2 bases short, with 8 bases between. CDR1 SGHTA and CDR2 FQGNSA come from the germline V gene. CDR3 loop: CASSLARVTYEQYF. CDR3 nucleotides: TGTGCCAGCAGCTTAGCGCGGGTAACCTACGAGCAGTACTTC.

The chain combines TRBV9 with TRBJ2-5; 8 positions match TRBD2. J was trimmed by 5 bases and V by 3 bases; bases with no gene match: 6. Looked up from germline, CDR1 is SGDLS and CDR2 is YYNGEE. CDR3 length: 14 amino acids. The CDR3 DNA reads as TGTGCCAGCAGCGGTAGCGGGATAAGTGAGACCCAGTACTTC. It codes for CASSGSGISETQYF.

V gene TRBV9 combines with J gene TRBJ2-7, with a possible D match to TRBD1 (7 bases). Germline V gene lookup returns CDR1 SGDLS and CDR2 YYNGEE. Between the trimmed V and J ends, which lost 4 bases and 0 bases, there was a span of 20 bases. The CDR3 has 17 amino acids. CDR3 in DNA: TGTGCCAGCAGCCCGAGGCAGGGGGGACAGAACTCCTACGAGCAGTACTTC. Protein product: CASSPRQGGQNSYEQYF.

The rearrangement joins TRBV18 to TRBJ1-4; no reliable D call. The V and J ends lost 3 bases and 11 bases respectively, with 19 bases between them. This CDR3 spans 15 amino acids. The V gene's germline CDR1 is KGHSH and CDR2 LQKENI. CDR3 amino acids: CASSPVKEGGGKLFF. CDR3 coding DNA: TGTGCCAGCTCACCCGTCAAAGAGGGAGGCGGTAAACTGTTTTTT.

A few counts support this clone. The chain couples TRBV7-9 to TRBJ2-3, with 8 bases identical to TRBD2. The CDR3 totals 16 residues. CDR1 is SEHNR, CDR2 FQNEAQ, per germline (reference sequence). The J segment lost 4 bases and the V segment lost 6 bases, leaving 12 bases of the junction unmatched. The CDR3 region is CASSSGLAGHSDTQYF. CDR3 nucleotides: TGTGCCAGCAGTTCCGGGTTAGCGGGACATTCAGATACGCAGTATTTT. The variable domain in full, completed from reference TRBV7-9 and TRBJ2-3, reads DTGVSQNPRHKITKRGQNVTFRCDPISEHNRLYWYRQTLGQGPEFLTYFQNEAQLEKSRLLSDRFSAERPKGSFSTLEIQRTEQGDSAMYLCASSSGLAGHSDTQYFGPGTRLTVL.

This chain uses TRBV6-5 with TRBJ2-1; D gene ambiguous. The CDR3 contains 15 residues. The V gene's germline CDR1 is MNHEY and CDR2 SVGAGI. Trimming removed 4 bases at V and 3 bases at J, with 13 bases between. For the CDR3, the DNA is TGTGCCAGCAGTTCCATTAGAAGCAACTACAATGAGCAGTTCTTC. This codes for CASSSIRSNYNEQFF.

The gene calls are TRBV28 and TRBJ1-5; TRBD1 aligns across 7 bases. Germline lookup yields CDR1 MDHEN and CDR2 SYDVKM. V was pared by 6 bases and J by 3 bases, with 5 bases of the junction left unmatched. The CDR3 is 14 residues long. The CDR3: CASSRGQANQPQHF. For the CDR3, the DNA is TGTGCCAGCAGCCGCGGACAGGCCAATCAGCCCCAGCATTTT.

V usage is TRBV30 and J usage is TRBJ1-5, with TRBD1 as a possible D gene (5 bases). V dropped 1 base and J dropped 3 bases, with 13 bases sitting between them. This CDR3 region has 15 residues. CDR1 GTSNPN and CDR2 SVGIG come from the germline V gene (reference sequence). The chain's CDR3 is CAWSAVGALNQPQHF. CDR3 nucleotides: TGTGCCTGGAGTGCCGTAGGGGCGCTCAATCAGCCCCAGCATTTT.